This T cell receptor (beta chain) was recovered during a study of T cell clonotyping in hematopoietic cell transplantation. About this clone itself: Its antigen is undetermined.

Whole-study findings and limits: Pathologically expanded recipient clonotypes increased progressively from day 30 to day 180 as diversity fell. Graft donor and pretransplant recipient Inverse Simpson Index values predicted broader posttransplant TCR diversity. Without cell sorting, CD4 versus CD8 contributions remain unresolved. Few recipient clonotypes overlapped donors; over 95% were de novo at given depth.

The germline V and J ends were trimmed by 4 bases and 2 bases, with 9 bases remaining between them. The V gene's germline CDR1 is MNHEY and CDR2 SVGAGI. This CDR3 has 15 amino acids. Produced via immunoSEQ multiplex PCR; TCRdb's table is partial and in-frame only. The sample yields 27,000 or so clones, approximately 94% seen once. The source material was peripheral blood mononuclear cells. The gene calls are TRBV6-5 and TRBJ1-6; a possible D gene is TRBD1 (5 bases). The origin of this receptor is a man aged 50 to 60 in good health. Some clones in this sample may be carry-over from other donors' samples. The CDR3 reads CASSSQGAYNSPLHF. CDR3 in DNA: TGTGCCAGCAGTTCCCAAGGGGCCTATAATTCACCCCTCCACTTT.